Here is one T cell receptor beta chain with its context. This entry belongs to a study of cytomegalovirus exposure and HLA in healthy donors. Across the study: The 120 validation repertoires matched the approximately 700 first-cohort repertoires in platform, a later analysis reported.

Repertoires were generated with immunoSEQ multiplex PCR, while TCRdb's copy carries only in-frame clones and drops some. The table shows 150,000 or so clones, with about nine tenths occurring only once. This receptor was identified in a woman in her 30s in good health and CMV-seropositive. The source material was PBMCs.

CDR3 bases: TGCGCCAGCAGCCAGGGGGGACTAGCGGCCTACGAGCAGTACTTC. It translates to CASSQGGLAAYEQYF. This chain connects TRBV4-1 to TRBJ2-7; 11 bases map to TRBD2. Germline V CDR1 and CDR2: MGHRA, YSYEKL. CDR3 length: 15 residues. J lost 2 bases, V lost 3 bases, and 3 bases had no gene match.